This TCR beta chain is from a study of blood T cell repertoires in COVID-19. Sequencing was performed with immunoSEQ multiplex PCR; in TCRdb, only in-frame clones are kept and a portion is missing. The repertoire includes approximately 100,000 clones, 84% of them detected once, and 6.6% sits in the top ten. The TCR sequence derives from a woman between 45 and 65 years old with acute or convalescent COVID-19. Sequenced sample: peripheral blood.

CDR3: CASSQRGQGNTGELFF. As DNA, the CDR3 is TGTGCCAGCAGCCAACGGGGACAGGGGAACACCGGGGAGCTGTTTTTT. The chain has TRBV14 and TRBJ2-2, with 9 bases matching TRBD1. The germline V gene has CDR1 SGHDN and CDR2 FVKESK. V shed 2 bases, J shed 1 base, and the junction held 2 bases outside the gene matches. The CDR3 covers 16 residues.